This T cell receptor (beta chain) emerged from a study of blood T cells in healthy people across ages. V was trimmed by 0 bases and J by 1 base, leaving 11 bases between them. CDR3 length: 16 residues. Germline V lookup: CDR1 SGHTA, CDR2 FQGTGA. PBMCs, at least 6.5 million per sample, were isolated. With a J-beta primer mix and a sample-barcoded 5' primer, a second PCR ran roughly 6 to 11 cycles. The template-switch adaptor, which had 12 random nucleotides, put a tag on each cDNA molecule. From the 5' RACE reads, TCRdb called clonotypes with MiXCR, one entry per CDR3 protein. The sample has approximately 700,000 distinct CDR3 sequences; roughly 32% are singletons.

The sequence came from a woman aged 80 or over in good health. The source material was blood. This chain connects TRBV7-3 to TRBJ2-3; the D is unclear. CDR3 amino acids: CASSLTGREGTDTQYF. The CDR3 DNA is TGTGCCAGCAGCTTAACGGGTCGTGAAGGCACAGATACGCAGTATTTT. Full variable domain (missing parts from reference TRBV7-3 and TRBJ2-3): GAGVSQTPSNKVTEKGKYVELRCDPISGHTALYWYRQSLGQGPEFLIYFQGTGAADDSGLPNDRFFAVRPEGSVSTLKIQRTERGDSAVYLCASSLTGREGTDTQYFGPGTRLTVL.